The rows below give T cell receptor beta chains drawn from one sample of a study of memory CD4+ T cells and cytomegalovirus serostatus. Data came from immunoSEQ multiplex PCR; TCRdb stores just in-frame clones and leaves some out. The repertoire holds 25,000 to 30,000 clones, with approximately 75% as singletons. The sample was memory CD4+ T cells from blood. These receptors were taken from an adult in good health and CMV-seronegative. CDR3s include the opening cysteine and the closing phenylalanine or tryptophan. A D gene is named only where the DNA matches it firmly. A clone size is listed for some rows: how often the clone was seen (once, few, many), or a class if it is expanded.

j_gene | d_gene | v_gene | abundance | CDR3nt | CDR3aa
TRBJ2-7 | - | TRBV7-2 | - | TGTGCCAGCAGCTTAAGCGAAGTCTACGAGCAGTACTTC | CASSLSEVYEQYF
TRBJ1-6 | - | TRBV4-3 | - | TGCGCCAGCAGCCGAGGAACAAATTCACCCCTCCACTTT | CASSRGTNSPLHF
TRBJ2-7 | - | TRBV30 | - | TGTGCCTGGAGTGGGTTTGGGGGATATAGCTCCTACGAGCAGTACTTC | CAWSGFGGYSSYEQYF
TRBJ2-1 | - | TRBV6-6 | few | TGTGCCAGCAGTTACATAAATCCCCCCTACAATGAGCAGTTCTTC | CASSYINPPYNEQFF
TRBJ1-1 | - | TRBV2 | few | TGTGCCAGCAGTGACAGGGTGTTTTCAACTGAAGCTTTCTTT | CASSDRVFSTEAFF
TRBJ1-2 | - | TRBV4-2 | - | TGTGCCAGCAGCACGCCCAGGGGCCACTATGGCTACACCTTC | CASSTPRGHYGYTF
TRBJ1-2 | - | TRBV6-8 | - | TGTGCCAGCAGTTACTCTCGGTCAACATCCTTCGGGTCCTATGGCTACACCTTC | CASSYSRSTSFGSYGYTF
TRBJ2-7 | - | TRBV5-6 | - | TGTGCCAGCAGCTTGGGGGGGGTACGGGGTTACGAGCAGTACTTC | CASSLGGVRGYEQYF
TRBJ2-3 | TRBD2 | TRBV5-1 | - | TGCGCCAGCAGCCCACTAGGGAGCGGGGGCACAGATACGCAGTATTTT | CASSPLGSGGTDTQYF
TRBJ1-1 | - | TRBV19 | - | TGTGCCAGTAGTAAGAGCTGGGTAACTGAAGCTTTCTTT | CASSKSWVTEAFF
TRBJ1-1 | - | TRBV7-8 | - | TGTGCCAGCAGCGTCGGTGGTTGGAACACTGAAGCTTTCTTT | CASSVGGWNTEAFF
TRBJ1-1 | - | TRBV10-2 | few | TGCGCCAGCAGATTAACAGGGCTAAACACTGAAGCTTTCTTT | CASRLTGLNTEAFF
TRBJ1-2 | TRBD1 | TRBV7-2 | - | TGTGCCAGCAGCTTCCGTCAGGGGGATGGCTACACCTTC | CASSFRQGDGYTF
TRBJ2-1 | - | TRBV7-6 | - | TGTGCCAGCAGCTTAGGCAGCCACAATGAGCAGTTCTTC | CASSLGSHNEQFF
TRBJ2-1 | - | TRBV7-2 | - | TGTGCCAGCAGCTTAAATGTCGACAATGAGCAGTTCTTC | CASSLNVDNEQFF
TRBJ2-6 | TRBD1 | TRBV29-1 | - | TGCAGCGTTACCCGGGACAGGGCTGGACCGTCTGGGGCCAACGTCCTGACTTTC | CSVTRDRAGPSGANVLTF
TRBJ1-5 | TRBD1 | TRBV14 | few | TGTGCCAGCAGCCAGGATACGGACAGGGGAAGTCAGCCCCAGCATTTT | CASSQDTDRGSQPQHF
TRBJ2-3 | - | TRBV6-4 | - | TGTGCCAGCAGGCCCCGAGCGGGTGACACAGATACGCAGTATTTT | CASRPRAGDTDTQYF
TRBJ2-5 | - | TRBV5-8 | few | TGTGCCAGCAGCGGGATCCGGACGGCGCAAGAGACCCAGTACTTC | CASSGIRTAQETQYF
TRBJ2-4 | - | TRBV6-1 | - | TGTGCCAGCAGTGAAGTGGCAGGGATCAACATTCAGTACTTC | CASSEVAGINIQYF
TRBJ2-3 | - | TRBV29-1 | - | TGCAGCGTTGACGATCTCATACTCACAGATACGCAGTATTTT | CSVDDLILTDTQYF
TRBJ1-2 | - | TRBV6-9 | - | TGTGCCAGCAGCTCTAAGATTAACTATGGCTACACCTTC | CASSSKINYGYTF
TRBJ2-1 | TRBD2 | TRBV15 | - | TGTGCCACCAGCAGCAAGCGCGGGAGGATCTTCAATGAGCAGTTCTTC | CATSSKRGRIFNEQFF
TRBJ2-2 | - | TRBV5-6 | - | TGTGCCAGCAGTTGGTCGGAGGAGCTGTTTTTT | CASSWSEELFF
TRBJ2-1 | TRBD2 | TRBV6-1 | - | TGTGCCAGCAGTGAACGTAGCGGGAGGAGCTACAATGAGCAGTTCTTC | CASSERSGRSYNEQFF
TRBJ1-2 | - | TRBV9 | - | TGTGCCAGCAGCGTAGGAAGAGCTCTCTATGGCTACACCTTC | CASSVGRALYGYTF
TRBJ1-4 | - | TRBV7-9 | - | TGTGCCAGCAGCCCCCGGGGTAGGGGATCTACTAATGAAAAACTGTTTTTT | CASSPRGRGSTNEKLFF
TRBJ1-1 | - | TRBV14 | medium-sized | TGTGCCAGCAGCCACAGGGGTAGCACTGAAGCTTTCTTT | CASSHRGSTEAFF
TRBJ2-1 | TRBD1 | TRBV27 | - | TGTGCCAGCAGTCCTGGACAGGGGACGAATGAGCAGTTCTTC | CASSPGQGTNEQFF
TRBJ1-5 | - | TRBV6-6 | - | TGTGCCAGCAGCCCCTCTGATAGCAATCAGCCCCAGCATTTT | CASSPSDSNQPQHF
TRBJ1-5 | - | TRBV5-8 | - | TGTGCCAGCAGCTCCACAGGGAATCAGCCCCAGCATTTT | CASSSTGNQPQHF
TRBJ2-7 | TRBD1 | TRBV5-1 | - | TGCGCCAGCAGCGGGGGGGACAGGGGCGAGCAGTACTTC | CASSGGDRGEQYF
TRBJ2-3 | - | TRBV6-5 | - | TGTGCCAGCAGACCTCCCGGCACAGATACGCAGTATTTT | CASRPPGTDTQYF
TRBJ2-7 | - | TRBV18 | - | TGTGCCAGCTCCTTAAGAGGGGAGTGGGGCGAGCAGTACTTC | CASSLRGEWGEQYF
TRBJ2-1 | TRBD2 | TRBV29-1 | - | TGCAGCTTCACCGGGACTATAAGGAATGAGCAGTTCTTC | CSFTGTIRNEQFF
TRBJ2-7 | - | TRBV7-2 | - | TGTGCCAGCACCATTGGAGGGGCCCGCTACGAGCAGTACTTC | CASTIGGARYEQYF
TRBJ1-4 | - | TRBV4-3 | - | TGCGCCAGCAGCCAAAGCTCGACAGCGGTTAATGAAAAACTGTTTTTT | CASSQSSTAVNEKLFF
TRBJ2-7 | - | TRBV19 | - | TGTGCCACCGAACGACAGGGAGGAGGTGAGCAGTACTTC | CATERQGGGEQYF
TRBJ2-7 | - | TRBV28 | - | TGTGCCAGCAAACCGGACAACTCCTACGAGCAGTACTTC | CASKPDNSYEQYF
TRBJ2-1 | TRBD2 | TRBV28 | - | TGTGCCAGCAGCCAGACTAGCGGGGTCTACAATGAGCAGTTCTTC | CASSQTSGVYNEQFF
TRBJ1-1 | - | TRBV19 | - | TGTGCCACTTTCCAGCCGGGACAAACCACTGAAGCTTTCTTT | CATFQPGQTTEAFF
TRBJ2-2 | - | TRBV5-1 | - | TGCGCCAGCAGCCGTGACAGTAACACCGGGGAGCTGTTTTTT | CASSRDSNTGELFF
TRBJ2-3 | - | TRBV6-5 | - | TGTGCCAGCAGTTACTCCCGACACCTGAGCACAGATACGCAGTATTTT | CASSYSRHLSTDTQYF